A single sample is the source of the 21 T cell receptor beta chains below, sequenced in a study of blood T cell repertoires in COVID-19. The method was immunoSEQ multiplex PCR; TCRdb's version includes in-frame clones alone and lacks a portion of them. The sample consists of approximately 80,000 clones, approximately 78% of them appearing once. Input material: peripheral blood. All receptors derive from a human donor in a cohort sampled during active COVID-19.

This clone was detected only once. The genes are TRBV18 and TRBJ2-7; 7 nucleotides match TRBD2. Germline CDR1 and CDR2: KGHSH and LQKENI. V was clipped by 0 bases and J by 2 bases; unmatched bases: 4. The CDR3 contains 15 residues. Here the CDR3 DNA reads TGTGCCAGCTCACCACCAGCGGGGAGCCCCTACGAGCAGTACTTC. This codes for CASSPPAGSPYEQYF.

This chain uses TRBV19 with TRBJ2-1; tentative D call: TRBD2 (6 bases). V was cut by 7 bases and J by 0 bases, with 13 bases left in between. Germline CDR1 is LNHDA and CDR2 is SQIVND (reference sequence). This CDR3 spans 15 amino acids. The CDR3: CASKEGQSSYNEQFF. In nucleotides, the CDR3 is TGTGCCAGTAAGGAGGGGCAAAGCTCCTACAATGAGCAGTTCTTC. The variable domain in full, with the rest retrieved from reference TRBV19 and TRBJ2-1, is DGGITQSPKYLFRKEGQNVTLSCEQNLNHDAMYWYRQDPGQGLRLIYYSQIVNDFQKGDIAEGYSVSREKKESFPLTVTSAQKNPTAFYLCASKEGQSSYNEQFFGPGTRLTVL.

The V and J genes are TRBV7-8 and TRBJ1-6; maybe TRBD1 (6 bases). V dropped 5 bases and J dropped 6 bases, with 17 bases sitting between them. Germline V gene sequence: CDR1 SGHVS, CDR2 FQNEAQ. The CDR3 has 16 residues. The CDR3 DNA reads TGTGCCAGCAGCCCATACAGGGTCTCTTTTAATTCACCCCTCCACTTT. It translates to CASSPYRVSFNSPLHF. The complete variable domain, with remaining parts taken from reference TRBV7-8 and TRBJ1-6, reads GAGVSQSPRYKVAKRGQDVALRCDPISGHVSLFWYQQALGQGPEFLTYFQNEAQLDKSGLPSDRFFAERPEGSVSTLKIQRTQQEDSAVYLCASSPYRVSFNSPLHFGNGTRLTVT.

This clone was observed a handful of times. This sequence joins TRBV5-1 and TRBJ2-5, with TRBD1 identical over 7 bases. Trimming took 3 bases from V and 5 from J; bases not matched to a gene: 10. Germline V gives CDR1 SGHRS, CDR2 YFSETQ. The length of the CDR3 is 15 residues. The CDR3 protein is CASSSGDSGAETQYF. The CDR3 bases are TGCGCCAGCAGCTCCGGGGACAGTGGAGCGGAGACCCAGTACTTC.

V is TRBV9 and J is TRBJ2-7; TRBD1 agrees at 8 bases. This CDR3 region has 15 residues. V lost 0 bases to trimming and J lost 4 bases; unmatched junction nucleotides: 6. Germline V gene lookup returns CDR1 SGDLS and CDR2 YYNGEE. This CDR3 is CASSVGSGQGYEQYF. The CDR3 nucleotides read TGTGCCAGCAGCGTAGGATCTGGACAGGGTTACGAGCAGTACTTC.

CDR3 residues: CASSDSGLTYEQYF. The DNA for the CDR3 is TGTGCCAGCAGCGATTCAGGGTTAACCTACGAGCAGTACTTC. The chain employs TRBV5-5 and TRBJ2-7, with D perhaps matching TRBD1 (5 bases). Trimming stripped 4 bases from V and 2 bases from J, with 13 bases between. Germline-derived CDR1 and CDR2 are SGHKS and YYEKEE (reference sequence). This CDR3 spans 14 amino acids.

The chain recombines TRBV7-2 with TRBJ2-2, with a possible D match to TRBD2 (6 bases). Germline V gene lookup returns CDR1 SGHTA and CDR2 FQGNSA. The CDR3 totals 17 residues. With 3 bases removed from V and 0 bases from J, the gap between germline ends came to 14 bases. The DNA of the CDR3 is TGTGCCAGCAGCTTCCCTAGGAGGGCGCCGAACACCGGGGAGCTGTTTTTT. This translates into CASSFPRRAPNTGELFF. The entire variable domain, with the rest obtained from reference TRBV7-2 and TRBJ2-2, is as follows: GAGVSQSPSNKVTEKGKDVELRCDPISGHTALYWYRQSLGQGLEFLIYFQGNSAPDKSGLPSDRFSAERTGGSVSTLTIQRTQQEDSAVYLCASSFPRRAPNTGELFFGEGSRLTVL.

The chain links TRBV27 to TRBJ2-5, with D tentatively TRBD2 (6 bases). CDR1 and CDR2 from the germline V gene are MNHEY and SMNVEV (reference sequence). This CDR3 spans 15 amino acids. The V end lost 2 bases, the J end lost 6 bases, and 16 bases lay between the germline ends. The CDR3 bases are TGTGCCAGCAGTTTAAGTGCGGGGTTCAGGAAGACCCAGTACTTC. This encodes CASSLSAGFRKTQYF.

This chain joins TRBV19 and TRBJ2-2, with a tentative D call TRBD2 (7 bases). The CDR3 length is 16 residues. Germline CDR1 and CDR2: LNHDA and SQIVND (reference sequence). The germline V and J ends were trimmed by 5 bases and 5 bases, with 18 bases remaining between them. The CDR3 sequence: CASSPLGGAKTGELFF. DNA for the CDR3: TGTGCCAGTAGTCCCCTAGGGGGGGCCAAGACCGGGGAGCTGTTTTTT. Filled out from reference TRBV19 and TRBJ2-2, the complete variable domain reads DGGITQSPKYLFRKEGQNVTLSCEQNLNHDAMYWYRQDPGQGLRLIYYSQIVNDFQKGDIAEGYSVSREKKESFPLTVTSAQKNPTAFYLCASSPLGGAKTGELFFGEGSRLTVL.

CDR3 nucleotides: TGTGCCAGCAGCCAAGGGTGGACTGGACGGGCCCAGTACTTC. It translates to CASSQGWTGRAQYF. The rearrangement links TRBV3-1 (or the pseudogene TRBV3-2) to TRBJ2-5; the D gene is possibly TRBD2 (5 bases). The CDR3 covers 14 residues. From germline, CDR1 is LGHDT and CDR2 YNNKEL (reference sequence). V lost 1 base, J lost 9 bases, and 15 bases lay in between.

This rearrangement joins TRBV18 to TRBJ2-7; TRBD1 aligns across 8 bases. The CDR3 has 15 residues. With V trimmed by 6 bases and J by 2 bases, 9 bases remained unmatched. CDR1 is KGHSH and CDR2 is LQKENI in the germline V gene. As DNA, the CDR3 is TGTGCCAGCTCGCCCCAGGGGGCCGTAGCCTACGAGCAGTACTTC. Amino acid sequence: CASSPQGAVAYEQYF.

The DNA for the CDR3 is TGTGCCAGTAAACCTAACAGGAACACTGAAGCTTTCTTT. This sequence encodes CASKPNRNTEAFF. V is TRBV19 and J is TRBJ1-1; D not certain. V dropped 7 bases and J dropped 1 base, with 10 bases sitting between them. The V gene's germline CDR1 is LNHDA and CDR2 SQIVND (reference sequence). CDR3 length: 13 amino acids. The full variable domain, with the rest looked up from reference TRBV19 and TRBJ1-1, is DGGITQSPKYLFRKEGQNVTLSCEQNLNHDAMYWYRQDPGQGLRLIYYSQIVNDFQKGDIAEGYSVSREKKESFPLTVTSAQKNPTAFYLCASKPNRNTEAFFGQGTRLTVV.

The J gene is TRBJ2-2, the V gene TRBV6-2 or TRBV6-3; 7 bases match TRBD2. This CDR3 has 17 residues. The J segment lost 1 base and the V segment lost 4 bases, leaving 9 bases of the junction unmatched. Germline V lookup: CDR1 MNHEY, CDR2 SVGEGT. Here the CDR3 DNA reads TGTGCCAGCAGTTCCTGGATGGGCGGGGGGAACACCGGGGAGCTGTTTTTT. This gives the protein CASSSWMGGGNTGELFF.

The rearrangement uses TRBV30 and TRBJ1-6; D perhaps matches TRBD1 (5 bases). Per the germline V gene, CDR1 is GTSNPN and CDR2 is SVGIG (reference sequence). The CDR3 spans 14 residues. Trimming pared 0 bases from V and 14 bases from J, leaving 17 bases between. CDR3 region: CAWSVRDWGVALHF. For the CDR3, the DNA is TGTGCCTGGAGTGTACGAGACTGGGGGGTGGCCCTCCACTTT.

In DNA, the CDR3 is TGTGCCAGCAGTGAATTGGCGGGGAGTAGCTCCTACAATGAGCAGTTCTTC. Residues: CASSELAGSSSYNEQFF. The V gene is TRBV6-1, the J gene TRBJ2-1; D is perhaps TRBD2 (6 bases). Germline CDR1 and CDR2: MNHNS and SASEGT. The CDR3 runs 17 residues. The V end was cut by 2 bases, the J end by 0 bases, with 14 bases between.

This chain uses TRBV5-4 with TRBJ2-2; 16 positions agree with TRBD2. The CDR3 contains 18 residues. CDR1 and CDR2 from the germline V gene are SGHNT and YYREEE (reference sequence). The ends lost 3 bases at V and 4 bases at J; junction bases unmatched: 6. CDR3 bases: TGTGCCAGCAGCTCGGGACTAGCGGGGGGGCCGGGCACCGGGGAGCTGTTTTTT. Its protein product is CASSSGLAGGPGTGELFF. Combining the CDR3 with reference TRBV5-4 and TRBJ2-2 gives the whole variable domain ETGVTQSPTHLIKTRGQQVTLRCSSQSGHNTVSWYQQALGQGPQFIFQYYREEENGRGNFPPRFSGLQFPNYSSELNVNALELDDSALYLCASSSGLAGGPGTGELFFGEGSRLTVL.

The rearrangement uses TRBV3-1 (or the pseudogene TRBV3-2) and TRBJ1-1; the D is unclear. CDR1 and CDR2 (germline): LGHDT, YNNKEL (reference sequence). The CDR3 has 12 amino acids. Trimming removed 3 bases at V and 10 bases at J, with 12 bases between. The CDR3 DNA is TGTGCCAGCAGCCACCCCAGGTTGGGAGCTTTCTTT. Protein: CASSHPRLGAFF.

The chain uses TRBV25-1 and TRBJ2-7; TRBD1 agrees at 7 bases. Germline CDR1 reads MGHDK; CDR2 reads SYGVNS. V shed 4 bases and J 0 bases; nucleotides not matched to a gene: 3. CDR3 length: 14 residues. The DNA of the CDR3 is TGTGCCAGCAGTGCTTGGGACAGCTCCTACGAGCAGTACTTC. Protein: CASSAWDSSYEQYF.

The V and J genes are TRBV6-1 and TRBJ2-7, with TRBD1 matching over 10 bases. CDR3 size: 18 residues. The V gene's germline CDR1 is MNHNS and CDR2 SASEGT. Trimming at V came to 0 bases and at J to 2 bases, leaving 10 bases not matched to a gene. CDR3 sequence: CASSEAPFGTGAPYEQYF. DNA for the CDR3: TGTGCCAGCAGTGAAGCCCCCTTCGGGACAGGGGCACCCTACGAGCAGTACTTC.

The chain's CDR3 is CASSFRAGLTDTQYF. The DNA of the CDR3 is TGTGCCAGCAGCTTCCGAGCGGGGCTCACAGATACGCAGTATTTT. V usage is TRBV9 and J usage is TRBJ2-3; 7 nucleotides match TRBD2. V trimming: 4 bases; J trimming: 2 bases; junction bases outside the gene matches: 7. This CDR3 contains 15 residues. The germline V gene has CDR1 SGDLS and CDR2 YYNGEE.

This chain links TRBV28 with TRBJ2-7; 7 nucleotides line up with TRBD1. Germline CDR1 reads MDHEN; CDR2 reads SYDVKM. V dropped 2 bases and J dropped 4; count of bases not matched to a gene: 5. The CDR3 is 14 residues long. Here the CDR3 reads CASSLRGRGYEQYF. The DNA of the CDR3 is TGTGCCAGCAGTTTAAGGGGGCGCGGGTACGAGCAGTACTTC. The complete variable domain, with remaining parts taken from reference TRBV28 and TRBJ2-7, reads DVKVTQSSRYLVKRTGEKVFLECVQDMDHENMFWYRQDPGLGLRLIYFSYDVKMKEKGDIPEGYSVSREKKERFSLILESASTNQTSMYLCASSLRGRGYEQYFGPGTRLTVT.